A selection of T cell receptor beta chains follows, all from one sample in a study of blood T cell repertoires in COVID-19. The protocol was immunoSEQ multiplex PCR, while the TCRdb copy is restricted to in-frame clones and leaves out a portion. The table has tens of thousands of clones, around four fifths seen once. Input material: peripheral blood. The receptors here all came from a human donor in a cohort sampled during active COVID-19. CDR3s include the opening cysteine and the closing phenylalanine or tryptophan. A D gene is named only where the DNA matches it firmly. Clone sizes are given selectively: once, few, many, or a class where the clone is expanded.

v_call: TRBV5-1; d_call: -; j_call: TRBJ1-2; clone_size: -; cdr3_aa: CASSLRAPRGYGYTF; cdr3_nt: TGCGCCAGCAGCTTGAGGGCCCCTAGGGGCTATGGCTACACCTTC
v_call: TRBV15; d_call: TRBD1; j_call: TRBJ2-5; clone_size: -; cdr3_aa: CATSRGPGGRETQYF; cdr3_nt: TGTGCCACCAGCAGGGGTCCAGGGGGCCGAGAGACCCAGTACTTC
v_call: TRBV7-9; d_call: -; j_call: TRBJ1-1; clone_size: -; cdr3_aa: CASSLETRGTEAFF; cdr3_nt: TGTGCCAGCAGCTTGGAGACCAGAGGGACTGAAGCTTTCTTT
v_call: TRBV11-2; d_call: TRBD2; j_call: TRBJ2-7; clone_size: -; cdr3_aa: CASSLPPAGAYEQYF; cdr3_nt: TGTGCCAGCAGCTTACCTCCAGCGGGGGCCTACGAGCAGTACTTC
v_call: TRBV2; d_call: -; j_call: TRBJ1-2; clone_size: -; cdr3_aa: CASSETRGKTTNYGYTF; cdr3_nt: TGTGCCAGCAGTGAAACCCGAGGGAAGACTACTAACTATGGCTACACCTTC
v_call: TRBV5-6; d_call: -; j_call: TRBJ1-6; clone_size: -; cdr3_aa: CASSFLASIISPLHF; cdr3_nt: TGTGCCAGCAGCTTTCTCGCATCTATAATTTCACCCCTCCACTTT
v_call: TRBV28; d_call: -; j_call: TRBJ1-3; clone_size: -; cdr3_aa: CASSLLTSGNTIYF; cdr3_nt: TGTGCCAGCAGTTTACTTACTTCTGGAAACACCATATATTTT
v_call: TRBV10-2; d_call: TRBD1; j_call: TRBJ2-3; clone_size: -; cdr3_aa: CASKDRGRADTQYF; cdr3_nt: TGCGCCAGTAAGGACAGGGGGCGGGCAGATACGCAGTATTTT
v_call: TRBV18; d_call: TRBD1; j_call: TRBJ1-2; clone_size: -; cdr3_aa: CASSPPTGLGYGYTF; cdr3_nt: TGTGCCAGCTCACCCCCGACAGGGTTGGGCTATGGCTACACCTTC
v_call: TRBV18; d_call: TRBD1; j_call: TRBJ2-7; clone_size: -; cdr3_aa: CASSRGTGAYEQYF; cdr3_nt: TGTGCCAGCTCACGTGGGACAGGGGCCTACGAGCAGTACTTC
v_call: TRBV7-9; d_call: TRBD2; j_call: TRBJ2-5; clone_size: -; cdr3_aa: CASSLGSGGGPEETQYF; cdr3_nt: TGTGCCAGCAGCTTAGGATCGGGCGGGGGGCCTGAGGAGACCCAGTACTTC
v_call: TRBV3-1/TRBV3-2; d_call: -; j_call: TRBJ2-4; clone_size: -; cdr3_aa: CASSSAGVAKNIQYF; cdr3_nt: TGTGCCAGCAGCTCAGCAGGGGTAGCTAAAAACATTCAGTACTTC
v_call: TRBV18; d_call: -; j_call: TRBJ2-5; clone_size: -; cdr3_aa: CASSPLQGQETQYF; cdr3_nt: TGTGCCAGCTCACCCCTACAGGGCCAAGAGACCCAGTACTTC
v_call: TRBV5-4; d_call: TRBD2; j_call: TRBJ2-1; clone_size: -; cdr3_aa: CASSAGLALVGEQFF; cdr3_nt: TGTGCCAGCAGCGCGGGACTAGCTCTGGTGGGTGAGCAGTTCTTC
v_call: TRBV6-5; d_call: -; j_call: TRBJ1-4; clone_size: -; cdr3_aa: CAILPAGLTNEKLFF; cdr3_nt: TGTGCCATCTTACCCGCGGGGTTGACTAATGAAAAACTGTTTTTT
v_call: TRBV29-1; d_call: -; j_call: TRBJ1-1; clone_size: -; cdr3_aa: CSVEDGRAGTEAFF; cdr3_nt: TGCAGCGTTGAAGACGGGAGGGCTGGCACTGAAGCTTTCTTT
v_call: TRBV5-1; d_call: TRBD2; j_call: TRBJ2-3; clone_size: -; cdr3_aa: CASSPGGGYDTQYF; cdr3_nt: TGCGCCAGCAGCCCCGGCGGGGGGTACGATACGCAGTATTTT
v_call: TRBV20-1; d_call: TRBD2; j_call: TRBJ2-7; clone_size: -; cdr3_aa: CSAREAYEQYF; cdr3_nt: TGCAGTGCCCGGGAGGCATACGAGCAGTACTTC
v_call: TRBV29-1; d_call: -; j_call: TRBJ2-5; clone_size: -; cdr3_aa: CSVAPTSQETQYF; cdr3_nt: TGCAGCGTTGCCCCGACAAGCCAAGAGACCCAGTACTTC
v_call: TRBV5-4; d_call: TRBD1; j_call: TRBJ2-2; clone_size: -; cdr3_aa: CASSPGGTGGFGELFF; cdr3_nt: TGTGCCAGCAGCCCCGGTGGGACAGGGGGCTTCGGGGAGCTGTTTTTT
v_call: TRBV7-9; d_call: TRBD2; j_call: TRBJ2-1; clone_size: -; cdr3_aa: CASGGGNEQFF; cdr3_nt: TGTGCCAGCGGGGGGGGAAATGAGCAGTTCTTC
v_call: TRBV2; d_call: -; j_call: TRBJ2-2; clone_size: few; cdr3_aa: CAGSEGLTGELFF; cdr3_nt: TGTGCCGGAAGCGAAGGTTTAACCGGGGAGCTGTTTTTT
v_call: TRBV4-1; d_call: TRBD2; j_call: TRBJ2-3; clone_size: many; cdr3_aa: CASSPIGGGGETVSTDTQYF; cdr3_nt: TGCGCCAGCAGCCCAATCGGGGGCGGGGGGGAAACAGTTAGCACAGATACGCAGTATTTT
v_call: TRBV15; d_call: -; j_call: TRBJ2-7; clone_size: -; cdr3_aa: CATSRDPRSYPDSYEQYF; cdr3_nt: TGTGCCACCAGCAGAGATCCTAGGTCTTATCCAGACTCCTACGAGCAGTACTTC
v_call: TRBV2; d_call: -; j_call: TRBJ1-2; clone_size: few; cdr3_aa: CASEPGDFLSHTF; cdr3_nt: TGTGCCAGCGAGCCGGGGGACTTCCTCTCTCACACCTTC
v_call: TRBV24-1; d_call: TRBD1; j_call: TRBJ2-7; clone_size: few; cdr3_aa: CATSGGQGALLEQYF; cdr3_nt: TGTGCCACCAGTGGGGGACAGGGGGCGCTTCTCGAGCAGTACTTC
v_call: TRBV7-7; d_call: TRBD1; j_call: TRBJ2-7; clone_size: once; cdr3_aa: CASSLNSGQGYEQYF; cdr3_nt: TGTGCCAGCAGCTTAAATTCGGGACAGGGATACGAGCAGTACTTC
v_call: TRBV5-4; d_call: -; j_call: TRBJ2-5; clone_size: -; cdr3_aa: CASTRTAEETQYF; cdr3_nt: TGTGCCAGCACACGGACTGCCGAAGAGACCCAGTACTTC
v_call: TRBV5-6; d_call: -; j_call: TRBJ1-1; clone_size: -; cdr3_aa: CASSLIGGGRNTEAFF; cdr3_nt: TGTGCCAGCAGCTTGATCGGCGGGGGTAGGAACACTGAAGCTTTCTTT
v_call: TRBV4-1; d_call: TRBD2; j_call: TRBJ2-5; clone_size: -; cdr3_aa: CASSQGLAGAQETQYF; cdr3_nt: TGCGCCAGCAGCCAAGGGCTAGCGGGGGCTCAAGAGACCCAGTACTTC
v_call: TRBV11-3; d_call: -; j_call: TRBJ1-1; clone_size: -; cdr3_aa: CASSRGTEAFF; cdr3_nt: TGTGCCAGCAGCAGGGGCACTGAAGCTTTCTTT
v_call: TRBV5-1; d_call: -; j_call: TRBJ2-1; clone_size: -; cdr3_aa: CASSPGPKGSNEQFF; cdr3_nt: TGCGCCAGCAGCCCCGGACCAAAAGGGAGCAATGAGCAGTTCTTC